This is a list of T cell receptor beta chains from one sample in a study of shared clonotypes between healthy human individuals. Clones were sequenced by immunoSEQ multiplex PCR, and TCRdb holds only the in-frame ones, with some missing. The sample lists 2 million to 3 million clones, 80% to 95% occurring once. Input material: naive CD4+ T cells from PBMCs. These TCRs come from a man in his late teens or twenties in good health. Some clones in this sample may be carry-over from other donors' samples. The CDR3 runs from the conserved cysteine through the conserved F or W. A D gene is named only where the DNA matches it firmly. Part of the rows lack a size; the others show once, few, many or a class for expanded clones.

cdr3_length	clone_size	v_call	j_call	d_call	cdr3_aa	cdr3_nt
14	-	TRBV28	TRBJ2-3	-	CASSPGTSIDTQYF	TGTGCCAGCAGTCCCGGGACTTCAATAGATACGCAGTATTTT
13	-	TRBV28	TRBJ1-1	-	CASRQGTNTEAFF	TGTGCCAGCAGACAGGGAACGAACACTGAAGCTTTCTTT
18	-	TRBV7-2	TRBJ2-2	-	CASSLAGVRLRNTGELFF	TGTGCCAGCAGCTTAGCGGGGGTCCGGTTGAGAAACACCGGGGAGCTGTTTTTT
14	-	TRBV7-2	TRBJ1-1	-	CASSLLGLNTEAFF	TGTGCCAGCAGCTTACTGGGACTGAACACTGAAGCTTTCTTT
16	-	TRBV6-9	TRBJ2-7	-	CASSKNPRTTTYEQYF	TGTGCCAGCAGTAAAAACCCCAGGACTACCACCTACGAGCAGTACTTC
14	-	TRBV19	TRBJ2-3	TRBD1	CASSWTGSPDTQYF	TGTGCCAGTAGTTGGACAGGGAGCCCAGATACGCAGTATTTT
15	-	TRBV9	TRBJ2-1	-	CASSVTGYEGVEQFF	TGTGCCAGCAGCGTAACGGGATATGAGGGGGTTGAGCAGTTCTTC
15	-	TRBV2	TRBJ1-5	-	CASSDLGGLGQPQHF	TGTGCCAGCAGTGACCTGGGGGGTTTGGGTCAGCCCCAGCATTTT
19	-	TRBV11-2	TRBJ2-3	TRBD2	CASSRLWTSGSPLTDTQYF	TGTGCCAGCAGCCGTTTGTGGACTAGCGGGAGTCCCTTGACAGATACGCAGTATTTT
15	-	TRBV6-5	TRBJ2-3	TRBD2	CASSTGTRLADTQYF	TGTGCCAGCAGTACCGGGACTAGACTTGCAGATACGCAGTATTTT
15	-	TRBV5-1	TRBJ2-3	-	CASSFIRAGADTQYF	TGCGCCAGCAGCTTCATACGGGCCGGGGCAGATACGCAGTATTTT
16	-	TRBV5-6	TRBJ2-6	TRBD1	CASSLRQGNGANVLTF	TGTGCCAGCAGCTTACGACAGGGGAACGGGGCCAACGTCCTGACTTTC
15	-	TRBV7-2	TRBJ1-2	TRBD1	CASSANYRGLDGYTF	TGTGCCAGCAGCGCCAATTACAGGGGGCTCGATGGCTACACCTTC
13	-	TRBV4-3	TRBJ2-5	-	CASPPGRGETQYF	TGCGCCAGCCCGCCTGGAAGGGGGGAGACCCAGTACTTC
13	-	TRBV5-4	TRBJ2-5	TRBD2	CASSLAGGETQYF	TGTGCCAGCAGCTTAGCGGGAGGAGAGACCCAGTACTTC
15	-	TRBV7-2	TRBJ2-7	-	CASRIGATGAYEQYF	TGTGCCAGCAGAATAGGGGCGACAGGCGCCTACGAGCAGTACTTC
18	-	TRBV7-9	TRBJ2-1	TRBD2	CASSSASASGSISNEQFF	TGTGCCAGCAGCTCCGCCAGCGCTAGCGGGAGTATCTCCAATGAGCAGTTCTTC
14	-	TRBV6-1	TRBJ1-1	-	CASSEETRFTEAFF	TGTGCCAGCAGTGAAGAAACGCGGTTCACTGAAGCTTTCTTT
15	-	TRBV7-9	TRBJ1-1	TRBD1	CASSLAGQGNTEAFF	TGTGCCAGCAGCTTAGCGGGACAGGGGAACACTGAAGCTTTCTTT
16	few	TRBV7-9	TRBJ2-1	TRBD2	CASSLETSGRADEQFF	TGTGCCAGCAGCTTGGAGACTAGCGGGAGGGCAGATGAGCAGTTCTTC
13	-	TRBV7-2	TRBJ1-2	-	CASSLDREDGYTF	TGTGCCAGCAGCTTAGACAGGGAAGATGGCTACACCTTC
14	-	TRBV5-4	TRBJ1-1	-	CASSSALRDTEAFF	TGTGCCAGCAGCTCGGCCCTCCGGGACACTGAAGCTTTCTTT
15	-	TRBV14	TRBJ2-1	-	CASSQIWGSYNEQFF	TGTGCCAGCAGCCAAATCTGGGGCTCCTACAATGAGCAGTTCTTC
14	-	TRBV19	TRBJ2-5	TRBD1	CASSIDRGQETQYF	TGTGCCAGTAGCATCGACAGGGGCCAAGAGACCCAGTACTTC
13	-	TRBV6-1	TRBJ1-2	TRBD1	CASSERDRDGYTF	TGTGCCAGCAGTGAGCGGGACAGGGACGGCTACACCTTC
13	-	TRBV18	TRBJ2-4	-	CASSPPPKNIQYF	TGTGCCAGCTCACCCCCCCCCAAAAACATTCAGTACTTC
17	-	TRBV7-8	TRBJ1-2	TRBD1	CASSLSTGGYANYGYTF	TGTGCCAGCAGCTTGTCGACAGGGGGCTACGCTAACTATGGCTACACCTTC
14	-	TRBV5-1	TRBJ1-4	-	CASSLNVNNEKLFF	TGCGCCAGCAGCTTGAATGTAAATAATGAAAAACTGTTTTTT
17	-	TRBV15	TRBJ1-5	TRBD1	CATSRGGQANSNQPQHF	TGTGCCACCAGCAGAGGGGGACAGGCAAATAGCAATCAGCCCCAGCATTTT
15	once	TRBV29-1	TRBJ2-2	TRBD1	CSVRDRGGNTGELFF	TGCAGCGTCCGTGACAGGGGAGGTAACACCGGGGAGCTGTTTTTT
15	-	TRBV5-1	TRBJ2-3	TRBD2	CASSPPLAGGDTQYF	TGCGCCAGCAGCCCCCCTCTAGCGGGAGGGGATACGCAGTATTTT
13	-	TRBV6-6	TRBJ2-7	-	CASSYSPSWEQYF	TGTGCCAGCAGTTACTCCCCTAGCTGGGAGCAGTACTTC
15	-	TRBV2	TRBJ2-7	-	CASSVGQPGPYEQYF	TGTGCCAGCAGCGTTGGACAGCCCGGCCCCTACGAGCAGTACTTC
18	-	TRBV9	TRBJ2-1	TRBD2	CASSVGLAGGTKYNEQFF	TGTGCCAGCAGCGTAGGGCTAGCGGGAGGCACCAAATACAATGAGCAGTTCTTC
13	-	TRBV4-3	TRBJ2-2	-	CASSRQVPDELFF	TGCGCCAGCAGCCGGCAGGTCCCCGACGAGCTGTTTTTT
14	-	TRBV28	TRBJ1-6	-	CASSTPDRLGALHF	TGTGCCAGCAGTACCCCGGACCGGCTTGGGGCCCTCCACTTT
13	few	TRBV2	TRBJ1-5	-	CASGQEIDQPQHF	TGTGCCAGCGGGCAGGAAATCGATCAGCCCCAGCATTTT
13	-	TRBV14	TRBJ2-5	-	CASEGAVGETQYF	TGTGCCAGCGAAGGGGCGGTTGGAGAGACCCAGTACTTC
15	-	TRBV11-2	TRBJ2-5	TRBD2	CASLASGSRAETQYF	TGTGCCAGCTTAGCTAGCGGGAGTAGGGCAGAGACCCAGTACTTC
13	-	TRBV7-9	TRBJ2-5	-	CASSPRDWETQYF	TGTGCCAGCAGCCCCCGGGACTGGGAGACCCAGTACTTC
15	-	TRBV12-5	TRBJ2-3	TRBD2	CASGLLAGVTDTQYF	TGTGCTAGTGGATTACTAGCGGGAGTAACAGATACGCAGTATTTT
16	-	TRBV27	TRBJ2-3	TRBD2	CASSWRAGGPTDTQYF	TGTGCCAGCAGTTGGCGAGCGGGAGGGCCCACAGATACGCAGTATTTT
13	-	TRBV30	TRBJ1-2	-	CAWRGLTNYGYTF	TGTGCCTGGAGAGGGCTGACTAACTATGGCTACACCTTC
14	once	TRBV4-1	TRBJ2-7	TRBD1	CASSLRDRGVEQYF	TGCGCCAGCAGCCTCCGGGACAGGGGAGTCGAGCAGTACTTC
15	-	TRBV19	TRBJ2-1	-	CASTLFGGGNNEQFF	TGTGCCAGTACTCTATTTGGCGGAGGTAACAATGAGCAGTTCTTC
15	-	TRBV6-5	TRBJ1-4	TRBD1	CASSYSGQGGEKLFF	TGTGCCAGCAGTTACTCCGGACAGGGTGGCGAAAAACTGTTTTTT
16	few	TRBV5-1	TRBJ1-1	-	CASSLSPGGTGTEAFF	TGCGCCAGCAGCTTGTCGCCGGGAGGTACGGGGACTGAAGCTTTCTTT
12	-	TRBV2	TRBJ1-2	-	CASSEDFYGYTF	TGTGCCAGCAGTGAAGACTTCTATGGCTACACCTTC
11	-	TRBV7-2	TRBJ1-2	-	CASSLNYGYTF	TGTGCCAGCAGCTTAAACTATGGCTACACCTTC
14	once	TRBV5-1	TRBJ1-4	-	CASSLNAGNEKLFF	TGCGCCAGCAGCTTGAATGCAGGGAATGAAAAACTGTTTTTT
13	-	TRBV30	TRBJ1-1	-	CAWSMGLNTEAFF	TGTGCCTGGAGTATGGGGCTGAACACTGAAGCTTTCTTT
14	-	TRBV7-3	TRBJ1-6	-	CASSLTTANSPLHF	TGTGCCAGCAGCTTAACGACAGCTAATTCACCCCTCCACTTT
17	-	TRBV15	TRBJ1-4	-	CATSRDQVGATNEKLFF	TGTGCCACCAGCAGAGATCAAGTCGGCGCAACTAATGAAAAACTGTTTTTT
16	-	TRBV28	TRBJ1-1	TRBD1	CASSLNRQGMNTEAFF	TGTGCCAGCAGTTTGAACCGACAGGGCATGAACACTGAAGCTTTCTTT
16	once	TRBV11-1	TRBJ2-5	-	CASTQGGFYWGETQYF	TGTGCCAGCACCCAGGGGGGATTCTACTGGGGGGAGACCCAGTACTTC
13	few	TRBV5-1	TRBJ1-4	-	CASSLDVGEKLFF	TGCGCCAGCAGCTTGGATGTTGGAGAAAAACTGTTTTTT
17	-	TRBV7-2	TRBJ1-5	-	CASSPWGREFSNQPQHF	TGTGCCAGCAGCCCTTGGGGCAGGGAGTTCAGCAATCAGCCCCAGCATTTT